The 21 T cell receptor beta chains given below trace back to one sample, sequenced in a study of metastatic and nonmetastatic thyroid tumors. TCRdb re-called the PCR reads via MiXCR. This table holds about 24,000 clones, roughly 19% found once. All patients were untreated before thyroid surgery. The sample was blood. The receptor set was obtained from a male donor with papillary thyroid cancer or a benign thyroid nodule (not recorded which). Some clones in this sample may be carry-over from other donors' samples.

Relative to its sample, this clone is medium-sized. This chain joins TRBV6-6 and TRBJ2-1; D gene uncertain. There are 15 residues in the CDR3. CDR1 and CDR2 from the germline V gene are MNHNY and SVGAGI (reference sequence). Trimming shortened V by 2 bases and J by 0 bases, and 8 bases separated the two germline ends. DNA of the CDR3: TGTGCCAGCAGTTACGAAGAGAGCTCCTACAATGAGCAGTTCTTC. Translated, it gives CASSYEESSYNEQFF.

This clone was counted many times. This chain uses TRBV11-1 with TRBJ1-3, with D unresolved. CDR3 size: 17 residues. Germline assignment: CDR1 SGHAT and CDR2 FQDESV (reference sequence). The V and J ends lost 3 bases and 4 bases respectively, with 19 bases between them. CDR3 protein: CASSLPLGGPPGNTIYF. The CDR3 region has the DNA TGTGCCAGCAGCTTGCCCCTGGGAGGGCCGCCAGGAAACACCATATATTTT.

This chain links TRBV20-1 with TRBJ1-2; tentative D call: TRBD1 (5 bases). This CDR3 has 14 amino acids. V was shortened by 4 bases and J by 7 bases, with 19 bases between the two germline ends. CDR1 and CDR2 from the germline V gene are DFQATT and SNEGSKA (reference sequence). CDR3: CSATPAGRDFGYTF. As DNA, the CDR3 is TGCAGTGCTACACCCGCAGGGAGAGATTTTGGCTACACCTTC.

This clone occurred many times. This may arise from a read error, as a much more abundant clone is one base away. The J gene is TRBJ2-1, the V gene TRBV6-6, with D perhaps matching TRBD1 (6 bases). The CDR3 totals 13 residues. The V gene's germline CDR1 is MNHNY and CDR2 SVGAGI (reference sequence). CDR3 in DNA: TGTGCCAGCAGTTACAGGACAGACAATGAGCAGCTCTTC. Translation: CASSYRTDNEQLF.

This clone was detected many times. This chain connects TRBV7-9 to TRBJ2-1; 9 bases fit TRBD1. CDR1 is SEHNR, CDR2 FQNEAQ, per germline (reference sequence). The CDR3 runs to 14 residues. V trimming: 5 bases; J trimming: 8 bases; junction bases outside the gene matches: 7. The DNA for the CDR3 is TGTGCCAGCAGCGTCGGGACAGGGTGGTATGAGCAGTTCTTC. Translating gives CASSVGTGWYEQFF.

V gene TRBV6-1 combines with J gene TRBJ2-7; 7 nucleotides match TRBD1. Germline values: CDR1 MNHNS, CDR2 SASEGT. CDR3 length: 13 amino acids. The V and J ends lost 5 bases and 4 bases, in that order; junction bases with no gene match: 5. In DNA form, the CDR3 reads TGTGCCAGCAGTCGACAGGGATTTTACGAGCAGTACTTC. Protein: CASSRQGFYEQYF.

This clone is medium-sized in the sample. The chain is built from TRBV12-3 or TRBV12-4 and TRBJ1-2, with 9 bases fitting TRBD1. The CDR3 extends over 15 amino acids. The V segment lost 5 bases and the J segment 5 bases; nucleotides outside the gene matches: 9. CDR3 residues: CASSPQGAISYGYTF. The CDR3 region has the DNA TGTGCCAGCAGTCCACAGGGGGCTATAAGTTATGGCTACACCTTC.

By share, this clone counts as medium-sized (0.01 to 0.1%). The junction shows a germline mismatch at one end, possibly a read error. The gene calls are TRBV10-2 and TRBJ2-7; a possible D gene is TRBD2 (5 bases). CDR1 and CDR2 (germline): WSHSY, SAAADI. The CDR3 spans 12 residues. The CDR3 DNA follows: TGCGCCAGCAGTGCTGGGGAGAGGGTTGTAAGGTTC. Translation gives CASSAGERVVRF.

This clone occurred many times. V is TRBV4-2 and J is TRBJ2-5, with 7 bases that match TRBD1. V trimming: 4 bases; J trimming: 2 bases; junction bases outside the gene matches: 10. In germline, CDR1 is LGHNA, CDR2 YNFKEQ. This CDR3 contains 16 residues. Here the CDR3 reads CASSLDSGQSQETQYF. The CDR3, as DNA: TGTGCCAGCAGCCTAGATTCGGGACAGTCACAAGAGACCCAGTACTTC.

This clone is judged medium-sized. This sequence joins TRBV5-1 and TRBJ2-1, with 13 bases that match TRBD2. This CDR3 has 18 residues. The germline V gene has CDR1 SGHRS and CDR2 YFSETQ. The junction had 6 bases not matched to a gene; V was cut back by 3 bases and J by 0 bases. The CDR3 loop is CASSSLAGGASSYNEQFF. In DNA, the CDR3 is TGCGCCAGCAGCTCACTAGCGGGAGGGGCAAGCTCCTACAATGAGCAGTTCTTC.

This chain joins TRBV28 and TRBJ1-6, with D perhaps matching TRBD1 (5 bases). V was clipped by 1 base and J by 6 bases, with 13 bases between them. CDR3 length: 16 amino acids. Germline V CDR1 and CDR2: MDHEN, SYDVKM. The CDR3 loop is CASSLFGAKGNSPLHF. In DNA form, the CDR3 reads TGTGCCAGCAGTTTATTTGGGGCGAAAGGTAATTCACCCCTCCACTTT.

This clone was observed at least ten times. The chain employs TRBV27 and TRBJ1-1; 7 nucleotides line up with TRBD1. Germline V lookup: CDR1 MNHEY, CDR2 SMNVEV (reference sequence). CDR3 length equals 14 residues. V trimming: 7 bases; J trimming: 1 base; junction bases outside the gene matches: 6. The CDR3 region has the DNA TGTGCCAGCACTTACAGGGGCCAGAACACTGAAGCTTTCTTT. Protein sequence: CASTYRGQNTEAFF.

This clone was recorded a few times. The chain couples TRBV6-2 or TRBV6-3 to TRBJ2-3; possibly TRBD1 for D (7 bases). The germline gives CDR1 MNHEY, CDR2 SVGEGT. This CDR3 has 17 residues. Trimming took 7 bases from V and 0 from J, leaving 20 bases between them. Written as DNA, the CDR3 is TGTGCCAGCACCCAAAGGGGCGGAGGGGGCAGCACAGATACGCAGTATTTT. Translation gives CASTQRGGGGSTDTQYF.

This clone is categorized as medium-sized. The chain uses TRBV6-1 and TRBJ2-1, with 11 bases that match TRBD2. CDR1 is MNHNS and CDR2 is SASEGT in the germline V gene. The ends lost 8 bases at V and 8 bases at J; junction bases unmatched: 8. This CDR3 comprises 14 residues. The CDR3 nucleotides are TGTGCCAGCGCTTTTAGCGGGAGGGCCTATGAGCAGTTCTTC. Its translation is CASAFSGRAYEQFF.

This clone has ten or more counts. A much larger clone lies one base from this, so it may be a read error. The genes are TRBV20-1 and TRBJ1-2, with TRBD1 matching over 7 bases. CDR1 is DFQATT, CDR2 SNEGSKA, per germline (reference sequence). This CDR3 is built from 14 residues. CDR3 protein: CSASLLGRGDGHTF. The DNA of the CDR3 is TGCAGTGCTAGCCTACTGGGCAGGGGGGATGGCCACACCTTC.

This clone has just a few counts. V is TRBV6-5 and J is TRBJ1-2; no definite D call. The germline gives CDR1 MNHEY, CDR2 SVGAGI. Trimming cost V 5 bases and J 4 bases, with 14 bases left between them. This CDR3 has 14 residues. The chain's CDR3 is CASSTRSNLYGYTF. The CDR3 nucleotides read TGTGCCAGCAGTACGCGCAGTAACCTCTATGGCTACACCTTC.

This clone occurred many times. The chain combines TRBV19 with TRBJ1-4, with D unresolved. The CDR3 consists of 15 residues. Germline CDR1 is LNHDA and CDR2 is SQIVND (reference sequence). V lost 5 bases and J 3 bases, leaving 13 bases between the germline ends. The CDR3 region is CASSSRVSPNEKLFF. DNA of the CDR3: TGTGCCAGTAGTTCCAGAGTATCGCCTAATGAAAAACTGTTTTTT.

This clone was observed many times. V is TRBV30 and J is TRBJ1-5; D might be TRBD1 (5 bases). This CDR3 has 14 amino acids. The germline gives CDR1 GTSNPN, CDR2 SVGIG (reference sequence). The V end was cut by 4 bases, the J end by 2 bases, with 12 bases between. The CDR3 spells CAWKSVTGNQPQHF. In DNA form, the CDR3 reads TGTGCCTGGAAGTCGGTGACAGGCAATCAGCCCCAGCATTTT.

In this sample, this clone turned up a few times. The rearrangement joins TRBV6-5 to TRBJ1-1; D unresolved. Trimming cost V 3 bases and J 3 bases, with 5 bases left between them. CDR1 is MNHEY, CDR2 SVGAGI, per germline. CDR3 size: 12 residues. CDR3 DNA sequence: TGTGCCAGCAGTTATGGGGACACTGAAGCTTTCTTT. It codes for CASSYGDTEAFF.

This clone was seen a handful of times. The CDR3 protein is CAIRWGVADTQYF. CDR3 coding DNA: TGTGCCATCAGGTGGGGCGTAGCAGATACGCAGTATTTT. V and J are TRBV10-3 and TRBJ2-3; tentative D call: TRBD1 (5 bases). The length of the CDR3 is 13 residues. Germline CDR1 is ENHRY and CDR2 is SYGVKD. Trimming stripped 6 bases from V and 4 bases from J, with 11 bases between.

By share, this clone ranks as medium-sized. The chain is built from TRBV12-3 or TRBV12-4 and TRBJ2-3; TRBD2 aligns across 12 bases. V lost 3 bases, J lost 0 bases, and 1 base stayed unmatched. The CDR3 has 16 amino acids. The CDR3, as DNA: TGTGCCAGCAGTTTTGGACTAGCGGGGAGCACAGATACGCAGTATTTT. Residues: CASSFGLAGSTDTQYF.